Shown below are 32 T cell receptor beta chains from a single sample sequenced in a study of shared clonotypes between healthy human individuals. This table comes from immunoSEQ multiplex PCR, and its TCRdb copy is limited to in-frame clones, with some not included. The sample shows a few million clones, roughly 93% of them seen only once. CD45RO-negative cells were positively selected for CCR7, leaving out terminally differentiated effector memory CD45RA+ cells. The specimen was naive CD8+ T cells from PBMCs. Source of these receptors: a man aged 18 to 29 in good health. Some clones in this sample may be carry-over from other donors' samples.

The chain carries TRBV11-2 and TRBJ2-7, with a weak D call TRBD1 (6 bases). This CDR3 has 13 amino acids. Trimming stripped 6 bases from V and 5 bases from J, with 14 bases between. CDR1 and CDR2 from the germline V gene are SGHAT and FQNNGV. CDR3 in DNA: TGTGCCAGCAGAAGGGACAAGGGACACGAGCAGTACTTC. As protein: CASRRDKGHEQYF.

J is TRBJ2-7 and V is TRBV11-1; weak D call: TRBD2 (5 bases). The CDR3 sequence is 13 residues long. Trimming pared 3 bases from V and 6 bases from J, leaving 12 bases between. The germline V gene has CDR1 SGHAT and CDR2 FQDESV (reference sequence). Here the CDR3 reads CASSFPSGGEQYF. The CDR3 nucleotides read TGTGCCAGCAGCTTCCCCTCAGGAGGCGAGCAGTACTTC.

The chain has TRBV29-1 and TRBJ1-4, with TRBD1 identical over 10 bases. Trimming cost V 6 bases and J 0 bases; bases outside gene matches: 4. CDR3 length equals 15 residues. Germline V lookup: CDR1 SQVTM, CDR2 ANQGSEA. CDR3: CSVGQGDATNEKLFF. The CDR3 DNA reads TGCAGCGTCGGACAGGGGGATGCAACTAATGAAAAACTGTTTTTT. The full variable domain, completed using reference TRBV29-1 and TRBJ1-4, is SAVISQKPSRDICQRGTSLTIQCQVDSQVTMMFWYRQQPGQSLTLIATANQGSEATYESGFVIDKFPISRPNLTFSTLTVSNMSPEDSSIYLCSVGQGDATNEKLFFGSGTQLSVL.

The J gene is TRBJ2-3, the V gene TRBV7-2, with 8 bases that match TRBD1. The J segment lost 5 bases and the V segment lost 0 bases, leaving 7 bases of the junction unmatched. CDR3 length: 16 residues. Looked up from germline, CDR1 is SGHTA and CDR2 is FQGNSA. The CDR3 coding sequence is TGTGCCAGCAGCTTAGCGGCGGGACAGGTTGGAGATACGCAGTATTTT. This encodes CASSLAAGQVGDTQYF.

The chain employs TRBV28 and TRBJ2-3; possibly TRBD2 for D (7 bases). Germline V CDR1 and CDR2: MDHEN, SYDVKM. This CDR3 is built from 16 residues. With 6 bases removed from V and 4 bases from J, the gap between germline ends came to 20 bases. CDR3 DNA: TGTGCCAGCAGATACCACAGGGAGGGAGTCGCAGATACGCAGTATTTT. Translation gives CASRYHREGVADTQYF.

This sequence joins TRBV7-3 and TRBJ2-2, with no clear D. The germline gives CDR1 SGHTA, CDR2 FQGTGA. V was cut by 5 bases and J by 3 bases, with 7 bases left in between. This CDR3 has 13 amino acids. The chain's CDR3 is CASSLPYTGELFF. CDR3 in DNA: TGTGCCAGCAGCCTTCCCTACACCGGGGAGCTGTTTTTT.

This clone is a singleton in its sample. V and J are TRBV28 and TRBJ2-7; TRBD1 is a possible D gene (6 bases). The CDR3 consists of 10 residues. Trimming removed 5 bases from V and 11 bases from J, with 10 bases in between. The germline V gene has CDR1 MDHEN and CDR2 SYDVKM. As DNA, the CDR3 is TGTGCCAGCAGTGGGGGCTCGAAGTACTTC. Protein sequence: CASSGGSKYF.

The CDR3 region has the DNA TGTGCCAGCAGTTTATCGGCGGAGGGCTACTCCTACGAGCAGTACTTC. Amino acid sequence: CASSLSAEGYSYEQYF. The chain uses TRBV27 and TRBJ2-7; D might be TRBD2 (6 bases). V was trimmed by 0 bases and J by 0 bases, leaving 12 bases between them. CDR1 MNHEY and CDR2 SMNVEV come from the germline V gene (reference sequence). The CDR3 totals 16 residues.

This clone has only one observation. V gene TRBV6-1 combines with J gene TRBJ2-3; 8 bases line up with TRBD1. CDR1 is MNHNS, CDR2 SASEGT, per germline. This CDR3 has 13 residues. The J segment lost 6 bases and the V segment lost 9 bases, leaving 8 bases of the junction unmatched. In DNA form, the CDR3 reads TGTGCCAGTCGAGGACAGGGTATGGATACGCAGTATTTT. Amino acid sequence: CASRGQGMDTQYF.

This chain joins TRBV5-6 and TRBJ2-5; the D gene could be TRBD1 or TRBD2 (5 bases each). The germline CDR1 and CDR2 sequences are SGHDT and YYEEEE. The ends were cut back, 0 bases at V and 2 bases at J, with 11 bases in the middle. The CDR3 has 15 residues. Here the CDR3 reads CASSLGDGVQETQYF. CDR3 nucleotide sequence: TGTGCCAGCAGCTTGGGGGACGGTGTACAAGAGACCCAGTACTTC. The variable domain in full, completed from reference TRBV5-6 and TRBJ2-5, reads DAGVTQSPTHLIKTRGQQVTLRCSPKSGHDTVSWYQQALGQGPQFIFQYYEEEERQRGNFPDRFSGHQFPNYSSELNVNALLLGDSALYLCASSLGDGVQETQYFGPGTRLLVL.

This chain connects TRBV6-1 to TRBJ2-7; D is possibly TRBD1 (6 bases). CDR1 and CDR2 (germline): MNHNS, SASEGT. The CDR3 totals 15 residues. V gave up 0 bases and J gave up 12 bases, with 21 bases separating them. The CDR3 loop is CASSEAGVGGARTYF. CDR3 sequence (DNA): TGTGCCAGCAGTGAAGCAGGGGTTGGGGGCGCGCGGACGTACTTC.

This chain uses TRBV19 with TRBJ1-1, with D perhaps TRBD1 (5 bases). CDR3 length: 18 amino acids. Trimming removed 6 bases from V and 6 bases from J, with 29 bases in between. CDR1 and CDR2 from the germline V gene are LNHDA and SQIVND (reference sequence). CDR3 DNA: TGTGCCAGTAGGCCGTACCCCGGGACCCAGTTAAATATTCCTGAAGCTTTCTTT. Amino acids: CASRPYPGTQLNIPEAFF.

This clone was recorded only once. V gene TRBV28 combines with J gene TRBJ2-5; D may correspond to TRBD1 or TRBD2 (5 bases each). Trimming shortened V by 8 bases and J by 5 bases, and 15 bases separated the two germline ends. The V gene's germline CDR1 is MDHEN and CDR2 SYDVKM. The CDR3 is 13 amino acids. The CDR3 region is CASRGFEQETQYF. The CDR3 DNA follows: TGTGCCAGCCGGGGCTTTGAACAGGAGACCCAGTACTTC.

The rearrangement uses TRBV27 and TRBJ2-7; tentatively, D is TRBD1 (6 bases). CDR1 is MNHEY and CDR2 is SMNVEV in the germline V gene (reference sequence). This CDR3 region has 14 residues. The V and J ends lost 2 bases and 2 bases respectively, with 10 bases between them. The CDR3 coding sequence is TGTGCCAGCAGTTTAGGCAACAGGGCCTACGAGCAGTACTTC. Encoded protein: CASSLGNRAYEQYF.

The chain has TRBV7-9 and TRBJ1-4, with D possibly TRBD1 on 5 matching bases. V was trimmed by 1 base and J by 8 bases, leaving 8 bases between them. This CDR3 spans 13 amino acids. Germline values: CDR1 SEHNR, CDR2 FQNEAQ (reference sequence). The chain's CDR3 is CASSLDRLEKLFF. CDR3 sequence (DNA): TGTGCCAGCAGCTTAGACAGGTTGGAAAAACTGTTTTTT.

The V call is TRBV27, the J call TRBJ2-1; 8 bases line up with TRBD2. Germline values: CDR1 MNHEY, CDR2 SMNVEV (reference sequence). The CDR3 runs to 16 residues. V lost 6 bases, J lost 3 bases, and 10 bases stayed unmatched. The CDR3 DNA sequence: TGTGCCAGCAGAACCTACCTAGCGGGCCACTACAATGAGCAGTTCTTC. Its protein product is CASRTYLAGHYNEQFF.

This chain uses TRBV27 with TRBJ2-7, with 8 bases lining up with TRBD2. Germline V gives CDR1 MNHEY, CDR2 SMNVEV (reference sequence). The length of the CDR3 is 15 residues. The J segment lost 2 bases and the V segment lost 2 bases, leaving 5 bases of the junction unmatched. CDR3 coding DNA: TGTGCCAGCAGTTTAGTACTAGCGGAAGCCTACGAGCAGTACTTC. Translating gives CASSLVLAEAYEQYF.

V is TRBV28 and J is TRBJ2-2; D is tentatively TRBD1 or TRBD2 (6 bases each). V lost 1 base, J lost 7 bases, and 16 bases lay in between. The CDR3 extends over 16 amino acids. Looked up from germline, CDR1 is MDHEN and CDR2 is SYDVKM. CDR3 region: CASSLLRKGEVGELFF. The CDR3 DNA reads TGTGCCAGCAGTTTATTAAGGAAGGGGGAGGTCGGGGAGCTGTTTTTT.

V and J are TRBV7-9 and TRBJ2-5; TRBD2 matches at 12 bases. The J call may be faulty, since TRBJ2-7 better matches the DNA end. CDR3 length: 15 residues. Per germline, CDR1 SEHNR and CDR2 FQNEAQ (reference sequence). The chain's CDR3 is CASSLLLAGGSEQYF. The CDR3 region has the DNA TGTGCCAGCAGCTTATTACTAGCGGGAGGTTCCGAGCAGTACTTC.

The chain carries TRBV27 and TRBJ2-3, with 14 bases lining up with TRBD2. Germline V gives CDR1 MNHEY, CDR2 SMNVEV (reference sequence). V trimming: 3 bases; J trimming: 6 bases; junction bases outside the gene matches: 14. The CDR3 runs 19 residues. CDR3 sequence: CASSLYPQAGLAGVDTQYF. CDR3 coding DNA: TGTGCCAGCAGTTTGTATCCTCAAGCGGGACTAGCGGGAGTGGATACGCAGTATTTT.

V and J are TRBV15 and TRBJ2-7, with no clear D. In germline, CDR1 is LNHNV, CDR2 YYDKDF (reference sequence). V lost 0 bases, J lost 10 bases, and 13 bases lay in between. The length of the CDR3 is 13 residues. CDR3: CATSRDWAVDQYF. The CDR3 DNA follows: TGTGCCACCAGCAGAGATTGGGCAGTTGATCAGTACTTC.

The CDR3 bases are TGCGCCAGCAGCCAAGATCGTCGGGACACCACCGTCCATTTT. This encodes CASSQDRRDTTVHF. V and J are TRBV4-1 and TRBJ1-5; maybe TRBD1 (6 bases). Germline V CDR1 and CDR2: MGHRA, YSYEKL. Trimming took off 0 bases at V and 16 bases at J, with 19 bases between the two ends. This CDR3 has 14 residues.

The chain couples TRBV5-1 to TRBJ2-2, with 15 bases that match TRBD2. The germline gives CDR1 SGHRS, CDR2 YFSETQ. V lost 3 bases and J lost 6; bases outside the gene matches: 12. CDR3 size: 19 residues. The CDR3 spells CASSSGTSGRQVASGELFF. CDR3 nucleotide sequence: TGCGCCAGCAGCTCTGGGACTAGCGGGAGGCAGGTCGCTTCCGGGGAGCTGTTTTTT.

This chain joins TRBV25-1 and TRBJ1-2; 9 positions match TRBD1. The CDR3 loop spans 12 amino acids. Trimming took 9 bases from V and 5 from J; bases not matched to a gene: 4. Per the germline V gene, CDR1 is MGHDK and CDR2 is SYGVNS. In nucleotides, the CDR3 is TGTGCCAGTGGACAGGGGATTTATGGCTACACCTTC. Translating gives CASGQGIYGYTF.

The chain joins TRBV9 to TRBJ1-2; TRBD1 matches 7 bases. The CDR3 length is 17 residues. CDR1 is SGDLS, CDR2 YYNGEE, per germline. V lost 0 bases to trimming and J lost 4 bases; unmatched junction nucleotides: 12. DNA of the CDR3: TGTGCCAGCAGCGTAGAGGTTGGGGACAGCCCTACCTATGGCTACACCTTC. Its protein product is CASSVEVGDSPTYGYTF.

This sequence joins TRBV5-1 and TRBJ2-5; D is undetermined. Per the germline V gene, CDR1 is SGHRS and CDR2 is YFSETQ. V was cut by 1 base and J by 4 bases, with 14 bases left in between. This CDR3 is 15 amino acids long. This CDR3 is CASSLMDGRPETQYF. CDR3 bases: TGCGCCAGCAGCTTGATGGACGGCCGCCCAGAGACCCAGTACTTC.

The CDR3 DNA follows: TGTGCCAGCAGTTACGAACTAGCGGGAGGGTATGCCTACAATGAGCAGTTCTTC. Its translation is CASSYELAGGYAYNEQFF. V is TRBV28 and J is TRBJ2-1; the match to TRBD2 covers 13 bases. Germline V gene sequence: CDR1 MDHEN, CDR2 SYDVKM. V gave up 4 bases and J gave up 2 bases; unmatched junction bases: 8. This CDR3 comprises 18 residues.

The gene calls are TRBV28 and TRBJ1-1, with D hard to call. Trimming stripped 5 bases from V and 1 base from J, with 14 bases between. This CDR3 spans 15 amino acids. The V gene's germline CDR1 is MDHEN and CDR2 SYDVKM. The CDR3 bases are TGTGCCAGCAGTGGGGAGTTCTATGAGAACACTGAAGCTTTCTTT. It is translated as CASSGEFYENTEAFF.

The chain combines TRBV27 with TRBJ1-5, with a weak D call TRBD1 (5 bases). Germline CDR1 reads MNHEY; CDR2 reads SMNVEV (reference sequence). The CDR3 spans 16 residues. V was clipped by 5 bases and J by 0 bases, with 14 bases between them. The CDR3 DNA sequence: TGTGCCAGCAGTCCCCGGGGCACCAATAGCAATCAGCCCCAGCATTTT. Encoded protein: CASSPRGTNSNQPQHF.

CDR3 nucleotides: TGTGCCAGCAGTTTAAGGCCCCCCCCCAATGAGCAGTTCTTC. Translated: CASSLRPPPNEQFF. This chain joins TRBV28 and TRBJ2-1; the D is unclear. CDR3 length equals 14 residues. V was pared by 2 bases and J by 6 bases, with 11 bases between. The germline CDR1 and CDR2 sequences are MDHEN and SYDVKM.

This chain joins TRBV28 and TRBJ2-5, with a tentative D call TRBD2 (5 bases). The V gene lost 8 bases and the J gene lost 4 bases, with 17 bases spanning the gap. The V gene's germline CDR1 is MDHEN and CDR2 SYDVKM. The CDR3 has 14 amino acids. The CDR3 is CASGLKTGRETQYF. CDR3 bases: TGTGCCAGCGGCTTAAAGACGGGGAGAGAGACCCAGTACTTC.

The chain carries TRBV18 and TRBJ2-3, with a tentative D call TRBD2 (6 bases). CDR1 and CDR2 (germline): KGHSH, LQKENI. The CDR3 consists of 17 residues. V lost 3 bases to trimming and J lost 5 bases, with 21 bases between them. The CDR3 is CASSPELRTIGGDTQYF. DNA for the CDR3: TGTGCCAGCTCACCCGAACTGCGGACGATCGGGGGAGATACGCAGTATTTT.